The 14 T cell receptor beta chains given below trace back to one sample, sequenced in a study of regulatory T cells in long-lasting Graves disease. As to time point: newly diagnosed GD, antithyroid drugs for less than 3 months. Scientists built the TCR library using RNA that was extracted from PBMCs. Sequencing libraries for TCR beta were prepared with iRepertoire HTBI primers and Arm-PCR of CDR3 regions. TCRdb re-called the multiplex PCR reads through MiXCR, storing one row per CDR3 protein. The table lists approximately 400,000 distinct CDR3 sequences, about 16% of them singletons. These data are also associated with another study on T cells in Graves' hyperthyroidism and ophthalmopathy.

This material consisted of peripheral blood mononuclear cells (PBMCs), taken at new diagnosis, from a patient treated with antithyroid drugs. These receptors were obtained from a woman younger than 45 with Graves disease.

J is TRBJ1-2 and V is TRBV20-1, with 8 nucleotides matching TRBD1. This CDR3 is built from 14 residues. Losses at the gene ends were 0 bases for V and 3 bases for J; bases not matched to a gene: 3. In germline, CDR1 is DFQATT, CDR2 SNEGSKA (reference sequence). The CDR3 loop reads CSARDGQGDYGYTF. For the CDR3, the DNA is TGCAGTGCTAGAGATGGACAGGGAGACTATGGCTACACCTTC.

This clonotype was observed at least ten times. In DNA, the CDR3 is TGTGCCAGCAGTTACCGACAGGGGAATGACTACGAGCAGTACTTC. Its protein is CASSYRQGNDYEQYF. The chain recombines TRBV6-5 with TRBJ2-7; 8 bases are shared with TRBD1. After removal of 2 bases from V and 3 bases from J, the junction contained 6 bases not matched to a gene. Germline CDR1 reads MNHEY; CDR2 reads SVGAGI. The CDR3 runs to 15 residues.

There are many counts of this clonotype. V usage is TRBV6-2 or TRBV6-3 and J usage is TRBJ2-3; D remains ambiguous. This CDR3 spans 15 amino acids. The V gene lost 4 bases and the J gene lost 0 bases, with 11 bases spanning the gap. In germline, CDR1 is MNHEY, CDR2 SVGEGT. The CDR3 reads CASSSAGRSTDTQYF. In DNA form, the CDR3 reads TGTGCCAGCAGTTCGGCAGGCCGAAGCACAGATACGCAGTATTTT.

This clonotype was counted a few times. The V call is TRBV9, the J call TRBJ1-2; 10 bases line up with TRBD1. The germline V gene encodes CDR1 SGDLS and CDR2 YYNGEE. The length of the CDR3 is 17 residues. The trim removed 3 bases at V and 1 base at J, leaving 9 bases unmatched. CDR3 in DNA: TGTGCCAGCAGCGCCACCGGGACAGGGGAAGGTAACTATGGCTACACCTTC. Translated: CASSATGTGEGNYGYTF.

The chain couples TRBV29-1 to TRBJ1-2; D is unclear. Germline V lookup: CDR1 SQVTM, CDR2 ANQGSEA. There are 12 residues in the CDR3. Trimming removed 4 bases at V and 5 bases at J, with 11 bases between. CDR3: CSVVEGDYGYTF. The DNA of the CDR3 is TGCAGCGTTGTGGAGGGAGATTATGGCTACACCTTC.

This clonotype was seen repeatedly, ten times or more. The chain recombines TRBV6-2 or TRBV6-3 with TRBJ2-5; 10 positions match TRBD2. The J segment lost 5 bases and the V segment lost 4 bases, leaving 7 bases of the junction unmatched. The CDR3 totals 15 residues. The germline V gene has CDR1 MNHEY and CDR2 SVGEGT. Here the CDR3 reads CASSSLAGETETQYF. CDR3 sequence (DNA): TGTGCCAGCAGTTCTCTAGCGGGAGAGACGGAGACCCAGTACTTC.

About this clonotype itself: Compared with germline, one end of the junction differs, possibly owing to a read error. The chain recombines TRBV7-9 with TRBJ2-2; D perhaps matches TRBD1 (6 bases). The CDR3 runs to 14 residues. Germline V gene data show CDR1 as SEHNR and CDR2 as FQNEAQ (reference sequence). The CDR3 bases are TGTGCTAGCAGCCACCAGGGGAAGACCGGGGAGCTGTTTTTT. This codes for CASSHQGKTGELFF.

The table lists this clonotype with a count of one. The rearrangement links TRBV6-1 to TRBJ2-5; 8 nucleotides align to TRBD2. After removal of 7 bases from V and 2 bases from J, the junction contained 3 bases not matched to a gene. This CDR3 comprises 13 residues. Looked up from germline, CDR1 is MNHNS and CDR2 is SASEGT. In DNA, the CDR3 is TGTGCCAGCAACTTAGCGGGACAAGAGACCCAGTACTTC. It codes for CASNLAGQETQYF.

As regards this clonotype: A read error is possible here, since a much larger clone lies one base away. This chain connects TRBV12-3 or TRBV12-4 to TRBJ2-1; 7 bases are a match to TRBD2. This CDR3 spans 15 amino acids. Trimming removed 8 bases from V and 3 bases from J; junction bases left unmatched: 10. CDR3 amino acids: CASGRREEIYNEQFF. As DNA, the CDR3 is TGTGCCAGCGGTCGCCGGGAGGAGATCTACAATGAGCAGTTCTTC.

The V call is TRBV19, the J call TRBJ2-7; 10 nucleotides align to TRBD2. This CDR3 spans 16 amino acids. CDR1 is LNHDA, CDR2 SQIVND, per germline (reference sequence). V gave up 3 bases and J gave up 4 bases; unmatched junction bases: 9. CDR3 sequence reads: CASSIGRGLAKYEQYF. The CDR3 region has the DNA TGTGCCAGTAGTATTGGTAGGGGACTAGCGAAATACGAGCAGTACTTC.

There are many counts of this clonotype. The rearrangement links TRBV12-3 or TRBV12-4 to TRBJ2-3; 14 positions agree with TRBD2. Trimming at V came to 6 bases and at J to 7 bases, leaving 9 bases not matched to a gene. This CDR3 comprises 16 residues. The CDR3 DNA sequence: TGTGCCAGCAGAAGAATCGGGACTAGCGGGAGCTATACGCAGTATTTT. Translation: CASRRIGTSGSYTQYF.

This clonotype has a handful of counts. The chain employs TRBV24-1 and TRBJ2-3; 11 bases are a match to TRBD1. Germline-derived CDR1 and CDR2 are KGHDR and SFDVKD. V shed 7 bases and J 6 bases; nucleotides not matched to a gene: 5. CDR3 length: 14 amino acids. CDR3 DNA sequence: TGTGCCACCAGACGGACAGGGGGCGAGGATACGCAGTATTTT. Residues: CATRRTGGEDTQYF.

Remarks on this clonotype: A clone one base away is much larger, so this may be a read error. CDR3 sequence (DNA): TGCAGCGTTGACCGGACAGGGGTGGAGACCCAGTTCTTC. It encodes CSVDRTGVETQFF. The V call is TRBV29-1, the J call TRBJ2-1, with 9 bases fitting TRBD1. The CDR3 is 13 residues long. Germline assignment: CDR1 SQVTM and CDR2 ANQGSEA. Trimming took 3 bases from V and 13 from J; bases not matched to a gene: 10.

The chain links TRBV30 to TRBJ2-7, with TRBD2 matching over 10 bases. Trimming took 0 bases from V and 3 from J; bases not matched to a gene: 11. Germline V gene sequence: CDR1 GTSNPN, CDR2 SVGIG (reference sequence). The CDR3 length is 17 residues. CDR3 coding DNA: TGTGCCTGGAGTGTTGGGAGAACTAGCGGGAACGTCTACGAGCAGTACTTC. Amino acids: CAWSVGRTSGNVYEQYF.